This T cell receptor (beta chain) was sequenced during a study of blood T cells in healthy people across ages. Study-wide background: Per every two T cells, about one barcoded beta molecule was captured by template switching.

Germline V CDR1 and CDR2: SQVTM, ANQGSEA. V trimming: 6 bases; J trimming: 1 base; junction bases outside the gene matches: 2. The CDR3 length is 14 residues. Alongside a J-beta primer mix, a sample-barcoded 5' primer served in a second PCR lasting about 7 to 11 cycles. Each CDR3 protein gets one entry after TCRdb re-called the 5' RACE reads with MiXCR. The sample includes about 1.6 million distinct CDR3 sequences, around 36% of them seen just once. The sequence came from a woman aged 25 to 45 in good health. The chain combines TRBV29-1 with TRBJ2-2; TRBD1 matches 10 bases. Sequencing was performed on blood. The CDR3 is CSVGQGWNTGELFF. The CDR3 coding sequence is TGCAGCGTGGGACAGGGGTGGAACACCGGGGAGCTGTTTTTT.